This is a list of T cell receptor beta chains from one sample in a study of blood T cell repertoires in COVID-19. Sequencing was performed with immunoSEQ multiplex PCR; in TCRdb, only in-frame clones are kept and a portion is missing. The table includes about 140,000 clones, approximately 90% detected once. The sequenced sample was peripheral blood. The receptors stem from a woman in her forties or fifties with active or convalescent COVID-19. CDR3s include the opening cysteine and the closing phenylalanine or tryptophan. The D gene is left open where the match is weak. Clone sizes are given selectively: once, few, many, or a class where the clone is expanded.

d_gene,abundance,j_gene,v_gene,CDR3nt,CDR3aa
.,.,TRBJ2-7,TRBV4-3,TGCGCCAGCAGCCCCCGACAGGGAGGCACCTACGAGCAGTACTTC,CASSPRQGGTYEQYF
TRBD1,.,TRBJ1-4,TRBV5-1,TGCGCCAGCAGCTTGAGGTCAGGGGGCACGAAACTGTTTTTT,CASSLRSGGTKLFF
TRBD1,.,TRBJ1-6,TRBV7-2,TGTGCCAGCAGCTTAGCGTTGACAGGGAGAAATTCACCCCTCCACTTT,CASSLALTGRNSPLHF
.,.,TRBJ1-2,TRBV30,TGTGCCTGGAGGCCTCCCGGGGGGGGAGGAGGCTACACCTTC,CAWRPPGGGGGYTF
.,.,TRBJ2-7,TRBV12-5,TGTGCTAGTGGCCTACAGGTTCCCTACGAGCAGTACTTC,CASGLQVPYEQYF
.,.,TRBJ2-1,TRBV19,TGTGCCAGTAGTATGGGGCGGGATGGCAATGAGCAGTTCTTC,CASSMGRDGNEQFF
TRBD2,.,TRBJ2-3,TRBV5-1,TGCGCCAGCAGCTCCCTAAGGACTAGCGGGAGCACAGATACGCAGTATTTT,CASSSLRTSGSTDTQYF
.,.,TRBJ2-1,TRBV28,TGTGCCAGCAGTTGGGTCTCTACGGGGCAGTTCTTC,CASSWVSTGQFF
TRBD2,.,TRBJ2-1,TRBV4-3,TGCGCCAGCAGCCAAGACCTAGCGGGAGCCTTTAAAGGCAATGAGCAGTTCTTC,CASSQDLAGAFKGNEQFF
.,.,TRBJ2-3,TRBV3-1/TRBV3-2,TGTGCCAGCAGCCCATCCAGCGGGTTGGATAATGGCACAGATACGCAGTATTTT,CASSPSSGLDNGTDTQYF
TRBD1,few,TRBJ2-5,TRBV18,TGTGCCAGCTCACGGACAGGGACCCAAGAGACCCAGTACTTC,CASSRTGTQETQYF
.,.,TRBJ1-3,TRBV10-3,TGTGCCTCAGGAACAGGGAACTCTGGAAACACCATATATTTT,CASGTGNSGNTIYF
.,.,TRBJ1-1,TRBV6-2/TRBV6-3,TGTGCCAGCAGCGACAGGTATGACACTGAAGCTTTCTTT,CASSDRYDTEAFF
.,.,TRBJ1-6,TRBV7-2,TGTGCCAGCAGCTTCGGTTCCGTAAATTCACCCCTCCACTTT,CASSFGSVNSPLHF
.,.,TRBJ2-2,TRBV18,TGTGCCAGCTCACCACTTAACAGGGCGAACACCGGGGAGCTGTTTTTT,CASSPLNRANTGELFF
TRBD2,.,TRBJ2-7,TRBV14,TGTGCCAGCAGCCCTAGCGGGGCACTACCTAAGGAGCAGTACTTC,CASSPSGALPKEQYF
TRBD2,once,TRBJ2-7,TRBV6-1,TGTGCCAGCAGTGAAGCGGCCTGGACTAGCGACTACGAGCAGTACTTC,CASSEAAWTSDYEQYF
TRBD1,.,TRBJ1-2,TRBV6-5,TGTGCCAGCAGTTACTCGGGGACAGGGACCTATGGCTACACCTTC,CASSYSGTGTYGYTF
TRBD1,.,TRBJ1-5,TRBV2,TGTGCCAGCAGTGACGGACAGGGCCGGAATCAGCCCCAGCATTTT,CASSDGQGRNQPQHF
.,.,TRBJ2-7,TRBV5-1,TGCGCCAGCAGCTTGGTAACGGGGAGGAATTACGAGCAGTACTTC,CASSLVTGRNYEQYF
TRBD2,.,TRBJ2-1,TRBV7-6,TGTGCCAGCAGCTTAAGAACTAGCGGGAGGGGGACAAATGAGCAGTTCTTC,CASSLRTSGRGTNEQFF
TRBD1,.,TRBJ1-5,TRBV7-2,TGTGCCAGCAGCTTAGTTACAGGGGTAAATCAGCCCCAGCATTTT,CASSLVTGVNQPQHF
TRBD1,.,TRBJ2-7,TRBV4-2,TGTGCCAGCAGCCACTTGACAGGGCTGAAGAACGAGCAGTACTTC,CASSHLTGLKNEQYF
TRBD1,.,TRBJ1-1,TRBV10-3,TGTGCCATTAACAGGGGAGAAAACACTGAAGCTTTCTTT,CAINRGENTEAFF
.,.,TRBJ2-2,TRBV10-2,TGCGCCAGCAGTGAGTCGACTCTTAGGAGGACGAACACCGGGGAGCTGTTTTTT,CASSESTLRRTNTGELFF
TRBD2,.,TRBJ2-1,TRBV19,TGTGCCAGTAGCACTAGCGGGGGGGCGTCTATGGATGAGCAGTTCTTC,CASSTSGGASMDEQFF
TRBD1,.,TRBJ1-5,TRBV19,TGTGCCAGTAGACAACAGGGGAATCAGCCCCAGCATTTT,CASRQQGNQPQHF
.,.,TRBJ2-7,TRBV24-1,TGTGCCACCAGCCCATTCCCCCTCCGAGGGCGCAGCGTAGATAGTTCCTACGAGCAGTACTTC,CATSPFPLRGRSVDSSYEQYF
.,.,TRBJ2-1,TRBV4-3,TGCGCCAGCAGCCAAGGAGGTCTCACCGGGAAGAGCTCCTACAATGAGCAGTTCTTC,CASSQGGLTGKSSYNEQFF
.,.,TRBJ2-5,TRBV14,TGTGCCAGCAGCCAAAATCCAGGGGAGACCCAGTACTTC,CASSQNPGETQYF
.,.,TRBJ1-6,TRBV7-2,TGTGCCAGCAGCTTAGGCAGGGTGAATTCACCCCTCCACTTT,CASSLGRVNSPLHF
.,.,TRBJ2-3,TRBV27,TGTGCCAGCACAGGGAAAAAGGCGACAGATACGCAGTATTTT,CASTGKKATDTQYF
.,.,TRBJ2-6,TRBV2,TGTGCCAGCGGAGGGCAGGGACCCTCTGGGGCCAACGTCCTGACTTTC,CASGGQGPSGANVLTF
TRBD2,.,TRBJ2-5,TRBV19,TGTGCCAGTAGCGGCGGGAGGGCCATAGAGACCCAGTACTTC,CASSGGRAIETQYF
.,.,TRBJ2-7,TRBV11-1,TGTGCCAGCAGCTTAACAGATCCCTACGAGCAGTACTTC,CASSLTDPYEQYF
.,.,TRBJ1-6,TRBV7-9,TGTGCCAGCAGCTCCCTAGCGACCTCATCGTATAATTCACCCCTCCACTTT,CASSSLATSSYNSPLHF
.,.,TRBJ2-2,TRBV18,TGTGCCAGCTCCCGACTCCTTGACAGCGCCCTTTCTAACACCGGGGAGCTGTTTTTT,CASSRLLDSALSNTGELFF
.,.,TRBJ1-5,TRBV4-1,TGCGCCAGCAGCCAAGAGCCAGATTGGAGCAATCAGCCCCAGCATTTT,CASSQEPDWSNQPQHF
.,.,TRBJ2-1,TRBV15,TGTGCCACCAGCAGAGTGGGGAGCTCCTACAATGAGCAGTTCTTC,CATSRVGSSYNEQFF
TRBD2,.,TRBJ2-1,TRBV7-2,TGTGCCAGCAGCTCAGGAGGCGGGAGCTTTAATGAGCAGTTCTTC,CASSSGGGSFNEQFF
.,.,TRBJ2-2,TRBV19,TGTGCCAGTAGACCACAGGGCGGGCCCGGGGAGCTGTTTTTT,CASRPQGGPGELFF
.,.,TRBJ2-7,TRBV25-1,TGTGCCAGCAGTGAATACCTCAAGCGGTCCTACGAGCAGTACTTC,CASSEYLKRSYEQYF
.,.,TRBJ1-6,TRBV7-8,TGTGCCAGCAGCTTAGATGACAGGCGCTCCTATAATTCACCCCTCCACTTT,CASSLDDRRSYNSPLHF
.,.,TRBJ1-1,TRBV27,TGTGCCAGCAGTTTCGGGAAGAACACTGAAGCTTTCTTT,CASSFGKNTEAFF
.,few,TRBJ1-2,TRBV28,TGTGCCAGCAGTTTCGGACAGAGGAACTATGGCTACACCTTC,CASSFGQRNYGYTF
.,.,TRBJ1-5,TRBV12-3/TRBV12-4,TGTGCCAGCAGTTTTGGAGGCAATCAGCCCCAGCATTTT,CASSFGGNQPQHF
.,.,TRBJ1-4,TRBV11-2,TGTGCCAGCAGCACTATACGAGGCGCCTGGAAACTGTTTTTT,CASSTIRGAWKLFF
TRBD1,.,TRBJ1-6,TRBV7-8,TGTGCCAGCAGCTTAAACAGCCAGGGGGGCAATTCACCCCTCCACTTT,CASSLNSQGGNSPLHF
TRBD1,.,TRBJ2-1,TRBV5-1,TGCGCCAGCAGCTTTGGGGACAGAACCTACAATGAGCAGTTCTTC,CASSFGDRTYNEQFF
.,.,TRBJ1-1,TRBV4-2,TGTGCCAGCAGCCAAGGTTTAGAACAGGGGAACACTGAAGCTTTCTTT,CASSQGLEQGNTEAFF
TRBD2,few,TRBJ2-2,TRBV4-2,TGTGCCAGCAGCTCGCCCACCGGGACTAGTCCTGGGGAGCTGTTTTTT,CASSSPTGTSPGELFF
.,.,TRBJ1-1,TRBV19,TGTGCCACCTCAGGGGAAACTGAAGCTTTCTTT,CATSGETEAFF
TRBD2,.,TRBJ2-7,TRBV11-2,TGTGCCAGCACCCTGGCTAGCGGGAGGTACGAGCAGTACTTC,CASTLASGRYEQYF
.,.,TRBJ2-3,TRBV5-1,TGCGCCAGCAGCAGCGGCACAGATACGCAGTATTTT,CASSSGTDTQYF
TRBD2,once,TRBJ2-7,TRBV3-1/TRBV3-2,TGTGCCAGCAGCCGAGAGAGCGGGGGGTCCTGGTACGAGCAGTACTTC,CASSRESGGSWYEQYF
TRBD1,.,TRBJ1-6,TRBV3-1/TRBV3-2,TGTGCCAGCTCCCGGGACAGGGACAATTCACCCCTCCACTTT,CASSRDRDNSPLHF
TRBD2,once,TRBJ2-3,TRBV7-9,TGTGCCAGCAGCCCGATAGCGGGGGGGACCCCAGATACGCAGTATTTT,CASSPIAGGTPDTQYF
.,.,TRBJ1-6,TRBV27,TGTGCCAGCAGTGCACAGGGTTTATATAATTCACCCCTCCACTTT,CASSAQGLYNSPLHF
TRBD1,.,TRBJ2-3,TRBV6-2/TRBV6-3,TGTGCCAGCAGTTACTCAGGGACAGGTCGTGATACGCAGTATTTT,CASSYSGTGRDTQYF